This is a list of T cell receptor beta chains from one sample in a study of blood T cell repertoires in COVID-19. Method: immunoSEQ multiplex PCR; TCRdb's copy keeps in-frame clones and lacks some. The sample lists about 260,000 clones, over 80% occurring once. Source material: peripheral blood. Receptors originate from a woman aged 40 to 49 who had recovered from COVID-19. Both conserved end residues are part of each CDR3. A D gene is named only where the DNA matches it firmly. Rows may omit the clone size; those that give it use once, few, many or a size class.

j_call: TRBJ2-7; clone_size: once; v_call: TRBV20-1; d_call: NA; cdr3_aa: CSADSPYEQYF; cdr3_nt: TGCAGTGCAGACAGCCCCTACGAGCAGTACTTC
j_call: TRBJ1-2; clone_size: NA; v_call: TRBV5-5; d_call: NA; cdr3_aa: CASSLLQGGYTF; cdr3_nt: TGTGCCAGCAGCTTGCTTCAGGGTGGCTACACCTTC
j_call: TRBJ2-7; clone_size: NA; v_call: TRBV9; d_call: NA; cdr3_aa: CASSVAPFYEQYF; cdr3_nt: TGTGCCAGCAGCGTAGCTCCGTTCTACGAGCAGTACTTC
j_call: TRBJ1-2; clone_size: NA; v_call: TRBV3-1/TRBV3-2; d_call: NA; cdr3_aa: CASSQDAGQLYGYTF; cdr3_nt: TGTGCCAGCAGCCAAGACGCCGGACAACTCTATGGCTACACCTTC
j_call: TRBJ1-2; clone_size: NA; v_call: TRBV6-6; d_call: NA; cdr3_aa: CASTYHSYGYTF; cdr3_nt: TGTGCCAGCACTTACCACAGTTATGGCTACACCTTC
j_call: TRBJ1-5; clone_size: NA; v_call: TRBV19; d_call: NA; cdr3_aa: CASSVGHAMAQPQHF; cdr3_nt: TGTGCCAGTAGTGTCGGACATGCCATGGCTCAGCCCCAGCATTTT
j_call: TRBJ2-7; clone_size: once; v_call: TRBV7-2; d_call: TRBD2; cdr3_aa: CASSSLAGGPYEQYF; cdr3_nt: TGTGCCAGCAGTTCGTTAGCGGGGGGGCCATACGAGCAGTACTTC
j_call: TRBJ1-1; clone_size: NA; v_call: TRBV6-1; d_call: NA; cdr3_aa: CASCELSSTEAFF; cdr3_nt: TGTGCCAGCTGTGAGTTGTCGAGCACTGAAGCTTTCTTT
j_call: TRBJ2-1; clone_size: NA; v_call: TRBV6-5; d_call: NA; cdr3_aa: CASSYSSWEDEQFF; cdr3_nt: TGTGCCAGCAGTTACTCGTCTTGGGAGGATGAGCAGTTCTTC
j_call: TRBJ2-7; clone_size: NA; v_call: TRBV15; d_call: NA; cdr3_aa: CATSRDYLGPDEQYF; cdr3_nt: TGTGCCACCAGCAGAGATTATCTGGGGCCGGACGAGCAGTACTTC
j_call: TRBJ1-2; clone_size: few; v_call: TRBV7-2; d_call: NA; cdr3_aa: CASSSDRRYGYTF; cdr3_nt: TGTGCCAGCAGCTCCGACAGGAGGTATGGCTACACCTTC
j_call: TRBJ1-1; clone_size: NA; v_call: TRBV24-1; d_call: TRBD1; cdr3_aa: CATSDFGDRGPLMNTEAFF; cdr3_nt: TGTGCCACCAGTGATTTTGGGGACAGGGGGCCCCTTATGAACACTGAAGCTTTCTTT
j_call: TRBJ2-5; clone_size: NA; v_call: TRBV10-3; d_call: NA; cdr3_aa: CAISSGARETQYF; cdr3_nt: TGTGCCATCAGTTCAGGGGCGCGGGAGACCCAGTACTTC
j_call: TRBJ2-1; clone_size: NA; v_call: TRBV11-2; d_call: TRBD1; cdr3_aa: CASSPQGAQGYNEQFF; cdr3_nt: TGTGCCAGCAGCCCCCAGGGGGCGCAGGGCTACAATGAGCAGTTCTTC
j_call: TRBJ2-7; clone_size: once; v_call: TRBV6-5; d_call: NA; cdr3_aa: CASRLDSYSYEQYF; cdr3_nt: TGTGCCAGCAGACTCGACAGTTACTCCTACGAGCAGTACTTC
j_call: TRBJ1-6; clone_size: NA; v_call: TRBV27; d_call: TRBD1; cdr3_aa: CASSAGQGSHSPLHF; cdr3_nt: TGTGCCAGCAGTGCGGGACAGGGGAGCCATTCACCCCTCCACTTT
j_call: TRBJ2-1; clone_size: NA; v_call: TRBV18; d_call: NA; cdr3_aa: CASSESGYSSYNEQFF; cdr3_nt: TGTGCCAGCTCCGAGAGCGGGTATAGCTCCTACAATGAGCAGTTCTTC
j_call: TRBJ2-7; clone_size: NA; v_call: TRBV5-4; d_call: TRBD1; cdr3_aa: CASSRQGGSYEQYF; cdr3_nt: TGTGCCAGCAGCCGACAGGGGGGGTCCTACGAGCAGTACTTC
j_call: TRBJ2-5; clone_size: NA; v_call: TRBV12-5; d_call: TRBD1; cdr3_aa: CASGLVRGQGSGETQYF; cdr3_nt: TGTGCTAGTGGTTTGGTACGGGGACAGGGTTCGGGAGAGACCCAGTACTTC
j_call: TRBJ2-3; clone_size: NA; v_call: TRBV10-3; d_call: NA; cdr3_aa: CAISGLGGATQYF; cdr3_nt: TGTGCCATCAGTGGCTTGGGGGGTGCTACGCAGTATTTT
j_call: TRBJ2-7; clone_size: NA; v_call: TRBV7-2; d_call: TRBD1; cdr3_aa: CASSLTGFTIEQYF; cdr3_nt: TGTGCCAGCAGCTTGACAGGGTTTACGATCGAGCAGTACTTC
j_call: TRBJ1-1; clone_size: NA; v_call: TRBV15; d_call: NA; cdr3_aa: CATSLSFRTEAFF; cdr3_nt: TGTGCCACCAGCTTATCTTTTCGCACTGAAGCTTTCTTT
j_call: TRBJ2-3; clone_size: NA; v_call: TRBV27; d_call: TRBD2; cdr3_aa: CASSLVGRLAGPTYTQYF; cdr3_nt: TGTGCCAGCAGTTTAGTAGGGCGACTAGCTGGACCCACCTATACGCAGTATTTT
j_call: TRBJ1-1; clone_size: NA; v_call: TRBV12-3/TRBV12-4; d_call: NA; cdr3_aa: CASSSYTEAFF; cdr3_nt: TGTGCCAGCAGTTCCTACACTGAAGCTTTCTTT
j_call: TRBJ2-7; clone_size: NA; v_call: TRBV2; d_call: NA; cdr3_aa: CASSDTYYEQYF; cdr3_nt: TGTGCCAGCAGTGACACCTACTACGAGCAGTACTTC
j_call: TRBJ1-5; clone_size: NA; v_call: TRBV2; d_call: NA; cdr3_aa: CASSPGRGYEPQHF; cdr3_nt: TGTGCCAGCAGCCCCGGGCGGGGGTACGAGCCCCAGCATTTT
j_call: TRBJ1-1; clone_size: NA; v_call: TRBV10-3; d_call: TRBD1; cdr3_aa: CAISETGGTEAFF; cdr3_nt: TGTGCCATCAGTGAAACAGGGGGCACTGAAGCTTTCTTT
j_call: TRBJ2-3; clone_size: once; v_call: TRBV19; d_call: TRBD1; cdr3_aa: CASSPFRMGQGPQIPQYF; cdr3_nt: TGTGCCAGTAGTCCATTTAGGATGGGACAGGGGCCCCAAATACCGCAGTATTTT
j_call: TRBJ1-2; clone_size: NA; v_call: TRBV10-3; d_call: TRBD1; cdr3_aa: CAISPEGTGMAIYGYTF; cdr3_nt: TGTGCCATCAGCCCAGAGGGGACAGGGATGGCAATCTATGGCTACACCTTC
j_call: TRBJ2-2; clone_size: NA; v_call: TRBV10-1; d_call: TRBD1; cdr3_aa: CASSRDRGGTGELFF; cdr3_nt: TGCGCCAGCAGCCGGGACAGGGGGGGTACCGGGGAGCTGTTTTTT
j_call: TRBJ1-2; clone_size: few; v_call: TRBV29-1; d_call: TRBD1; cdr3_aa: CSSGTDTF; cdr3_nt: TGCAGCTCTGGGACAGACACCTTC
j_call: TRBJ1-1; clone_size: NA; v_call: TRBV18; d_call: NA; cdr3_aa: CASSPGEGIEAFF; cdr3_nt: TGTGCCAGCTCCCCTGGGGAGGGGATTGAAGCTTTCTTT